The TCR beta chain described here comes from a study of cytomegalovirus exposure and HLA in healthy donors. Study in general: Counted in an early data release were approximately 80 million unique TCRs from HLA-typed donors. Notes on the study in general: Sequencing artifact likely explains a cluster of highly shared sequence variants. Cytomegalovirus-associated TCR beta chains were listed, numbering 164. HLA alleles showed associations with around 15,000 TCR beta sequences in a later analysis, at a 0.05 false discovery rate.

PCR amplification relied on 60 Vbeta primers (plus 13 Jbeta primers). TCRdb keeps only in-frame clones here, not all; method: immunoSEQ multiplex PCR. The table has roughly 110,000 clones, about 79% seen once; the top ten hold around 3%. Points on this clone: Antigen unknown.

The CDR3 totals 14 residues. In germline, CDR1 is SGHVS, CDR2 FQNEAQ. Trimming cost V 3 bases and J 4 bases, with 12 bases left between them. The TCR comes from a woman aged 18-35 years in good health and CMV-seropositive. The sample comprised PBMCs. V usage is TRBV7-8 and J usage is TRBJ1-1, with D unresolved. In nucleotides, the CDR3 is TGTGCCAGCAGCTTGATCAGGCTCCCCACTGAAGCTTTCTTT. Its protein product is CASSLIRLPTEAFF.